Listed below are T cell receptor beta chains from one sample, sequenced in a study of long-term antiretroviral therapy in people with HIV. Here immunoSEQ multiplex PCR was the method, and the copy in TCRdb shows in-frame clones only, minus some. The repertoire holds 35,000 to 45,000 clones, with 75% to 85% as singletons. The material sequenced was unsorted PBMCs, taken 0.3 years after starting antiretroviral therapy. The source of these receptors is a man aged 18 to 29 with HIV. The conserved cysteine and the conserved F or W are not part of the CDR3 here. The D gene is left open where the match is weak.

d_gene: .; v_gene: TRBV29-1; j_gene: TRBJ2-2; CDR3aa: SVEMPTGELF
d_gene: .; v_gene: TRBV28; j_gene: TRBJ2-3; CDR3aa: ASSLGAEGDTQY
d_gene: .; v_gene: TRBV19; j_gene: TRBJ1-2; CDR3aa: ASTSRPRYGYT
d_gene: .; v_gene: TRBV2; j_gene: TRBJ2-1; CDR3aa: ASSDSPGVHEQF
d_gene: .; v_gene: TRBV27; j_gene: TRBJ2-7; CDR3aa: ASRGQSFEQY
d_gene: .; v_gene: TRBV25-1; j_gene: TRBJ2-7; CDR3aa: ASSESEVYEQY
d_gene: .; v_gene: TRBV5-1; j_gene: TRBJ1-2; CDR3aa: ASSDFRQYT
d_gene: .; v_gene: TRBV6-4; j_gene: TRBJ2-3; CDR3aa: ATRDREDTDTQY
d_gene: TRBD1; v_gene: TRBV11-2; j_gene: TRBJ1-5; CDR3aa: ASSLSGTARQH
d_gene: .; v_gene: TRBV5-1; j_gene: TRBJ2-7; CDR3aa: ASSLGQGRYEQY
d_gene: TRBD2; v_gene: TRBV6-1; j_gene: TRBJ2-1; CDR3aa: ARSGSSGGPGSYNEQF
d_gene: .; v_gene: TRBV10-3; j_gene: TRBJ2-7; CDR3aa: AISGGYEQY
d_gene: TRBD1; v_gene: TRBV2; j_gene: TRBJ2-7; CDR3aa: ASIRTGAYEQY
d_gene: .; v_gene: TRBV6-5; j_gene: TRBJ1-2; CDR3aa: ASMRGPRYGYT
d_gene: TRBD1; v_gene: TRBV28; j_gene: TRBJ2-6; CDR3aa: ASSGTGAPPGANVLT
d_gene: .; v_gene: TRBV5-4; j_gene: TRBJ1-5; CDR3aa: ASSRGGAGQGQPQH
d_gene: TRBD2; v_gene: TRBV14; j_gene: TRBJ2-4; CDR3aa: ASSQGSRERRNIQY
d_gene: .; v_gene: TRBV14; j_gene: TRBJ2-2; CDR3aa: ASSRLGADTGELF
d_gene: .; v_gene: TRBV6-1; j_gene: TRBJ2-5; CDR3aa: ASSELSYQETQY
d_gene: .; v_gene: TRBV7-9; j_gene: TRBJ2-7; CDR3aa: ASSRRDGPYEQY
d_gene: TRBD1; v_gene: TRBV7-2; j_gene: TRBJ1-1; CDR3aa: ASSSMTGKSEAF
d_gene: TRBD2; v_gene: TRBV27; j_gene: TRBJ2-7; CDR3aa: ASSLSRLAGRTYEQY
d_gene: .; v_gene: TRBV5-4; j_gene: TRBJ2-7; CDR3aa: ASSLGTSNEQY
d_gene: TRBD2; v_gene: TRBV2; j_gene: TRBJ2-1; CDR3aa: ASTHPGLVDNEQF
d_gene: .; v_gene: TRBV7-3; j_gene: TRBJ1-1; CDR3aa: ASSLDSYTEAF
d_gene: .; v_gene: TRBV25-1; j_gene: TRBJ1-1; CDR3aa: ASSVKRNTEAF
d_gene: .; v_gene: TRBV7-3; j_gene: TRBJ2-7; CDR3aa: ASSRTGVHEQY
d_gene: TRBD2; v_gene: TRBV2; j_gene: TRBJ2-3; CDR3aa: ASSLRLAGGTDTQY
d_gene: .; v_gene: TRBV30; j_gene: TRBJ2-7; CDR3aa: AWNAASSYEQY
d_gene: .; v_gene: TRBV6-1; j_gene: TRBJ1-2; CDR3aa: ASREPGWGYGYT
d_gene: .; v_gene: TRBV9; j_gene: TRBJ2-3; CDR3aa: ASSVEIGQNTDTQY
d_gene: .; v_gene: TRBV18; j_gene: TRBJ2-7; CDR3aa: ASSGRRASSLSYEQY
d_gene: .; v_gene: TRBV5-4; j_gene: TRBJ2-7; CDR3aa: ASSLERGSYEQY
d_gene: TRBD2; v_gene: TRBV6-4; j_gene: TRBJ2-3; CDR3aa: ASSDSIAGGPDTQY
d_gene: .; v_gene: TRBV4-3; j_gene: TRBJ2-6; CDR3aa: ASSQDPSGGANVLT
d_gene: .; v_gene: TRBV7-8; j_gene: TRBJ1-3; CDR3aa: ASSLHLRNTIY
d_gene: TRBD2; v_gene: TRBV11-1; j_gene: TRBJ2-7; CDR3aa: ASSLDLAGTSYEQY
d_gene: .; v_gene: TRBV28; j_gene: TRBJ2-7; CDR3aa: ASSQAEGLGGEQY
d_gene: TRBD1; v_gene: TRBV27; j_gene: TRBJ1-5; CDR3aa: ASSVYFPGQAIQPQH
d_gene: .; v_gene: TRBV30; j_gene: TRBJ2-7; CDR3aa: AWSVASGSPEQY
d_gene: .; v_gene: TRBV5-1; j_gene: TRBJ2-7; CDR3aa: ASRVGSEGNEQY